The 28 T cell receptor beta chains below come from one sample, sequenced in a study of OX40 agonist ivuxolimab in advanced cancers. Generated by immunoSEQ multiplex PCR, the TCRdb table keeps only in-frame clones and is missing some. This table holds 45,000 to 50,000 clones, 75% to 90% found once. Sequenced material: CD4+ or CD8+ T cells sorted from blood, taken in a trial of the OX40 agonist ivuxolimab. These receptors all come from an adult with an advanced solid tumor such as melanoma, head and neck, liver or kidney cancer.

The rearrangement links TRBV4-1 to TRBJ2-7; D is possibly TRBD1 or TRBD2 (5 bases each). The V gene lost 2 bases and the J gene lost 2 bases, with 13 bases spanning the gap. Germline values: CDR1 MGHRA, CDR2 YSYEKL. CDR3 length: 15 amino acids. This chain's CDR3 is CASSQIAQGPYEQYF. CDR3 coding DNA: TGCGCCAGCAGCCAAATCGCTCAGGGACCCTACGAGCAGTACTTC.

The chain uses TRBV11-3 and TRBJ2-7; D possibly matches TRBD1 or TRBD2 (6 bases each). The CDR3 is made up of 15 amino acids. Trimming pared 5 bases from V and 0 bases from J, leaving 14 bases between. CDR1 and CDR2 (germline): SGHNT, YENEEA. The CDR3 sequence is CASSPGPGASYEQYF. The CDR3 DNA sequence: TGTGCCAGCAGCCCCGGTCCGGGGGCCTCCTACGAGCAGTACTTC.

A single count supports this clone. The J gene is TRBJ2-1, the V gene TRBV11-2; 7 bases agree with TRBD2. Germline values: CDR1 SGHAT, CDR2 FQNNGV. V was clipped by 0 bases and J by 8 bases; unmatched bases: 7. The CDR3 has 15 amino acids. The CDR3 here is CASSLDRLADDEQFF. In DNA, the CDR3 is TGTGCCAGCAGCTTAGATCGCCTAGCGGATGATGAGCAGTTCTTC. Full variable domain (missing parts from reference TRBV11-2 and TRBJ2-1): EAGVAQSPRYKIIEKRQSVAFWCNPISGHATLYWYQQILGQGPKLLIQFQNNGVVDDSQLPKDRFSAERLKGVDSTLKIQPAKLEDSAVYLCASSLDRLADDEQFFGPGTRLTVL.

J is TRBJ1-1 and V is TRBV6-5; D remains ambiguous. This CDR3 has 15 residues. Germline assignment: CDR1 MNHEY and CDR2 SVGAGI. Between the trimmed V and J ends, which lost 1 base and 0 bases, there was a span of 9 bases. CDR3 amino acids: CASSYFSGLNTEAFF. The CDR3 nucleotides read TGTGCCAGCAGTTACTTTTCCGGCTTGAACACTGAAGCTTTCTTT.

V is TRBV6-4 and J is TRBJ2-7; D is perhaps TRBD2 (8 bases). V dropped 7 bases and J dropped 3 bases, with 19 bases sitting between them. The germline gives CDR1 MRHNA, CDR2 SNTAGT. The CDR3 totals 15 residues. The CDR3 loop reads CASTLREGQIYEQYF. The CDR3, as DNA: TGTGCCAGCACTCTACGGGAGGGACAGATCTACGAGCAGTACTTC.

This clone appeared once. The chain carries TRBV27 and TRBJ2-7; 8 nucleotides line up with TRBD1. The junction had 9 bases not matched to a gene; V was cut back by 5 bases and J by 3 bases. The germline gives CDR1 MNHEY, CDR2 SMNVEV (reference sequence). The CDR3 is 15 residues long. CDR3 loop: CASSLLLGQGYEQYF. The CDR3 bases are TGTGCCAGCAGTCTCCTCCTCGGACAGGGCTACGAGCAGTACTTC.

The chain has TRBV14 and TRBJ2-5, with 11 bases aligning to TRBD2. Germline lookup yields CDR1 SGHDN and CDR2 FVKESK. CDR3 length: 15 residues. The ends lost 5 bases at V and 1 base at J; junction bases unmatched: 3. The CDR3 loop reads CASSALAGAQETQYF. The CDR3 DNA reads TGTGCCAGCAGCGCACTAGCGGGGGCCCAAGAGACCCAGTACTTC.

The CDR3 reads CASSLVQVEGDGYTF. CDR3 in DNA: TGCGCCAGCAGCTTGGTGCAGGTTGAAGGTGACGGCTACACCTTC. V usage is TRBV5-1 and J usage is TRBJ1-2; no clear D gene. V shed 0 bases and J shed 8 bases, with 17 bases lying between them. This CDR3 is 15 amino acids long. Germline V gene data show CDR1 as SGHRS and CDR2 as YFSETQ.

The chain carries TRBV5-8 and TRBJ1-1; D perhaps matches TRBD1 (5 bases). Germline loops: CDR1 SGHTS, CDR2 YDEGEE. The CDR3 is 13 residues long. V lost 2 bases and J 4 bases, leaving 9 bases between the germline ends. The CDR3 sequence: CASSLEGLTEAFF. The CDR3, as DNA: TGTGCCAGCAGCTTAGAGGGGCTCACTGAAGCTTTCTTT.

This rearrangement joins TRBV7-6 to TRBJ1-1, with D maybe TRBD1 (6 bases). In germline, CDR1 is SGHVS, CDR2 FNYEAQ. Trimming took off 4 bases at V and 5 bases at J, with 23 bases between the two ends. This CDR3 comprises 17 residues. The CDR3 DNA reads as TGTGCCAGCAGCTCGTATCCTACACAGGGATTGTCGACTGAAGCTTTCTTT. Translated: CASSSYPTQGLSTEAFF.

This chain uses TRBV19 with TRBJ2-1; D call uncertain. Germline-derived CDR1 and CDR2 are LNHDA and SQIVND (reference sequence). The CDR3 covers 13 residues. V was shortened by 2 bases and J by 4 bases, with 6 bases between the two germline ends. The CDR3 reads CASSISYYNEQFF. DNA of the CDR3: TGTGCCAGTAGTATATCATATTACAATGAGCAGTTCTTC.

The chain recombines TRBV27 with TRBJ2-7, with D possibly being TRBD2 (5 bases). Germline V gene lookup returns CDR1 MNHEY and CDR2 SMNVEV (reference sequence). The V end lost 2 bases, the J end lost 2 bases, and 10 bases lay between the germline ends. The CDR3 length is 14 residues. The CDR3 reads CASSLREETYEQYF. Here the CDR3 DNA reads TGTGCCAGCAGTTTACGGGAAGAAACCTACGAGCAGTACTTC.

The J gene is TRBJ2-7, the V gene TRBV10-1; the match to TRBD1 covers 10 bases. Germline V CDR1 and CDR2: WNHNN, SYGVQD (reference sequence). V was pared by 8 bases and J by 7 bases, with 8 bases of the junction left unmatched. CDR3 size: 13 residues. CDR3 nucleotides: TGCGCCAGCGGTCCCGGGACAGGGGTTGAGCAGTACTTC. Translation gives CASGPGTGVEQYF.

The chain uses TRBV4-2 and TRBJ2-4; D might be TRBD1 or TRBD2, each matching 6 bases. Between the trimmed V and J ends, which lost 0 bases and 0 bases, there was a span of 12 bases. There are 17 residues in the CDR3. In germline, CDR1 is LGHNA, CDR2 YNFKEQ. The CDR3 reads CASSQDLGGPAKNIQYF. In nucleotides, the CDR3 is TGTGCCAGCAGCCAAGATTTGGGGGGCCCAGCCAAAAACATTCAGTACTTC.

The chain links TRBV6-8 to TRBJ2-7; 9 positions agree with TRBD1. The germline gives CDR1 MNHGY, CDR2 SAAAGT. Losses at the gene ends were 5 bases for V and 1 base for J; bases not matched to a gene: 9. CDR3 size: 16 residues. CDR3 region: CASSTRGTGKSYEQYF. Written as DNA, the CDR3 is TGTGCCAGCAGTACTAGGGGGACAGGGAAGTCCTACGAGCAGTACTTC.

This rearrangement joins TRBV2 to TRBJ2-2; TRBD2 might be the D (6 bases). CDR1 is SNHLY and CDR2 is FYNNEI in the germline V gene. V dropped 2 bases and J dropped 6 bases, with 25 bases sitting between them. The CDR3 runs to 19 residues. This CDR3 reads CASSEPSWFAGTSAGELFF. CDR3 coding DNA: TGTGCCAGCAGTGAACCCAGTTGGTTTGCGGGGACTTCGGCCGGGGAGCTGTTTTTT.

The V and J genes are TRBV6-6 and TRBJ2-7; D gene unclear. The CDR3 consists of 14 residues. The germline V gene encodes CDR1 MNHNY and CDR2 SVGAGI (reference sequence). With 2 bases removed from V and 3 bases from J, the gap between germline ends came to 11 bases. The CDR3 nucleotides read TGTGCCAGCAGTTACGGGCCAGGCGTCTACGAGCAGTACTTC. It specifies CASSYGPGVYEQYF.

This chain links TRBV19 with TRBJ2-7, with D perhaps assigned TRBD1 or TRBD2 (5 bases each). Germline loops: CDR1 LNHDA, CDR2 SQIVND (reference sequence). Trimming stripped 1 base from V and 3 bases from J, with 10 bases between. CDR3 length: 14 amino acids. The CDR3 sequence is CASSIAGTFYEQYF. The CDR3 nucleotides are TGTGCCAGTAGTATAGCCGGGACGTTCTACGAGCAGTACTTC.

The CDR3 coding sequence is TGTGCCAGCAGCTTAGATGGAAACACCATATATTTT. Protein sequence: CASSLDGNTIYF. The rearrangement uses TRBV11-2 and TRBJ1-3; no clear D. Trimming took off 0 bases at V and 3 bases at J, with 0 bases between the two ends. CDR1 SGHAT and CDR2 FQNNGV come from the germline V gene. This CDR3 region has 12 residues.

J is TRBJ2-2 and V is TRBV5-4, with TRBD2 identical over 13 bases. The J segment lost 3 bases and the V segment lost 2 bases, leaving 1 base of the junction unmatched. The CDR3 is made up of 16 amino acids. The germline V gene encodes CDR1 SGHNT and CDR2 YYREEE (reference sequence). In DNA, the CDR3 is TGTGCCAGCAGCTTAGGACTAGCGGGAGACACCGGGGAGCTGTTTTTT. Its protein is CASSLGLAGDTGELFF.

V usage is TRBV19 and J usage is TRBJ2-7; 9 bases agree with TRBD2. Germline assignment: CDR1 LNHDA and CDR2 SQIVND (reference sequence). Trimming took 6 bases from V and 3 from J; bases not matched to a gene: 12. CDR3 length: 16 amino acids. For the CDR3, the DNA is TGTGCCAGTAGCCTCAGTTTTCTAGCGGGGCGCTACGAGCAGTACTTC. It translates to CASSLSFLAGRYEQYF. The full variable domain, its missing parts supplied by reference TRBV19 and TRBJ2-7, is DGGITQSPKYLFRKEGQNVTLSCEQNLNHDAMYWYRQDPGQGLRLIYYSQIVNDFQKGDIAEGYSVSREKKESFPLTVTSAQKNPTAFYLCASSLSFLAGRYEQYFGPGTRLTVT.

This clone occurred a few times. V and J are TRBV19 and TRBJ2-7, with TRBD2 matching over 8 bases. V lost 3 bases to trimming and J lost 1 base; unmatched junction nucleotides: 11. This CDR3 spans 17 amino acids. The germline V gene has CDR1 LNHDA and CDR2 SQIVND (reference sequence). The CDR3 loop reads CASSMYHGTSGSYEQYF. In DNA, the CDR3 is TGTGCCAGTAGTATGTACCATGGAACTAGCGGATCCTACGAGCAGTACTTC.

The rearrangement joins TRBV2 to TRBJ2-5; the D gene is possibly TRBD2 (6 bases). Deletions cut 10 bases from V and 7 bases from J, with 25 bases between. Germline V gene lookup returns CDR1 SNHLY and CDR2 FYNNEI. CDR3 length equals 15 residues. For the CDR3, the DNA is TGTGCCACCACTAGGAGGGGCAGGGAGGTTGGGACCCAGTACTTC. Its translation: CATTRRGREVGTQYF.

This clone was counted once. This CDR3 reads CASSVLYNEQFF. CDR3 sequence (DNA): TGTGCCAGCAGCGTCTTGTACAATGAGCAGTTCTTC. This chain links TRBV25-1 with TRBJ2-1, with D unresolved. The CDR3 extends over 12 amino acids. The germline V gene has CDR1 MGHDK and CDR2 SYGVNS. The germline V and J ends were trimmed by 6 bases and 4 bases, with 7 bases remaining between them.

The rearrangement links TRBV5-4 to TRBJ2-7, with D unresolved. The CDR3 length is 11 residues. Per the germline V gene, CDR1 is SGHNT and CDR2 is YYREEE (reference sequence). V shed 0 bases and J shed 7 bases, with 5 bases lying between them. The CDR3 DNA reads TGTGCCAGCAGCTTGGATCAGGAGCAGTACTTC. It encodes CASSLDQEQYF.

The table lists this clone with a count of one. The chain recombines TRBV19 with TRBJ1-5; maybe TRBD1 (6 bases). Germline loops: CDR1 LNHDA, CDR2 SQIVND (reference sequence). The V and J ends lost 3 bases and 0 bases respectively, with 18 bases between them. This CDR3 has 18 residues. CDR3 in amino acids: CASSMGRGLLYSNQPQHF. CDR3 nucleotide sequence: TGTGCCAGTAGTATGGGCCGGGGGCTACTATATAGCAATCAGCCCCAGCATTTT.

The gene calls are TRBV2 and TRBJ2-7, with 9 positions matching TRBD2. This CDR3 region has 15 residues. Trimming removed 2 bases from V and 2 bases from J; junction bases left unmatched: 4. CDR1 SNHLY and CDR2 FYNNEI come from the germline V gene. CDR3 residues: CASSEYGGGAYEQYF. The CDR3 region has the DNA TGTGCCAGCAGTGAATATGGCGGGGGGGCCTACGAGCAGTACTTC.

The rearrangement uses TRBV19 and TRBJ1-2; the match to TRBD1 covers 7 bases. CDR1 LNHDA and CDR2 SQIVND come from the germline V gene (reference sequence). J was trimmed by 4 bases and V by 3 bases; bases with no gene match: 5. The CDR3 spans 14 residues. The CDR3 bases are TGTGCCAGTAGTATTACAGGGGCGAGCTATGGCTACACCTTC. Its translation: CASSITGASYGYTF.